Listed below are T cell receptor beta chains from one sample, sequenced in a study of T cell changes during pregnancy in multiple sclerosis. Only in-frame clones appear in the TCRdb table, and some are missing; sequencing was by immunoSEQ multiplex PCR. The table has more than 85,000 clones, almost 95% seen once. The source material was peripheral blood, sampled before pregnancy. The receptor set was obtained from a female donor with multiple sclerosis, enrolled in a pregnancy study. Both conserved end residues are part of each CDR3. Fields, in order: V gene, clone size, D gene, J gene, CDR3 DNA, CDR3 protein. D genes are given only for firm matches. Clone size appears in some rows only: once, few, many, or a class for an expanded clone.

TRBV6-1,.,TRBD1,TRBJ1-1,TGTGCCAGCAGTGTGGACAGGGGGCGGAAGGCTTTCTTT,CASSVDRGRKAFF
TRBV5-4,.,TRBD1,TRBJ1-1,TGTGCCAGCAGCCCGGGGGACAGGGAGACTGAAGCTTTCTTT,CASSPGDRETEAFF
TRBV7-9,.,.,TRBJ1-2,TGTGCCAGCAGCTTAGCGGCGGTTTACTATGGCTACACCTTC,CASSLAAVYYGYTF
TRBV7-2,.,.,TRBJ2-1,TGTGCCAGCAGCCCCAGGACAGTTTACAATGAGCAGTTCTTC,CASSPRTVYNEQFF
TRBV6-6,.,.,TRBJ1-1,TGTGCCAGCAGTTTTCCACTTTTCACTGAAGCTTTCTTT,CASSFPLFTEAFF
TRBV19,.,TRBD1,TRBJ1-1,TGTGCCAGTAGTACCGGGACAGATAGATATAGGAACACTGAAGCTTTCTTT,CASSTGTDRYRNTEAFF
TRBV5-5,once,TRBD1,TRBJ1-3,TGTGCCAGCAGCTTGAGGGGACAGGGAAACACCATATATTTT,CASSLRGQGNTIYF
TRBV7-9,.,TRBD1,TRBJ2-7,TGTGCCAGCAGCTCTCCGGGACAGGGTCTCTACGAGCAGTACTTC,CASSSPGQGLYEQYF
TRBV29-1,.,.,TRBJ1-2,TGCAGCGTTGCGGGGGACCACTATGGCTACACCTTC,CSVAGDHYGYTF
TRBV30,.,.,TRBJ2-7,TGTGCCTGGAGTGTACAGGGCTACGAGCAGTACTTC,CAWSVQGYEQYF
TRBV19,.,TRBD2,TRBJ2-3,TGTGCCAGTAGTCCTGAAACGCGGGAGGTCACAGATACGCAGTATTTT,CASSPETREVTDTQYF
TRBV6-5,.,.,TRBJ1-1,TGTGCCAGCAGTTACTCGGGTACTATGAACACTGAAGCTTTCTTT,CASSYSGTMNTEAFF
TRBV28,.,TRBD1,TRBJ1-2,TGTGCCAGCAGCCAGGGGGACTATGGCTACACCTTC,CASSQGDYGYTF
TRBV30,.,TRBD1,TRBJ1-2,TGTGCCTGGGGACGGGACAGCCCGTATGGCTACACCTTC,CAWGRDSPYGYTF
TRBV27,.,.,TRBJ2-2,TGTGCCAGCAGCCCCTTAGACAGCCGGAACACCGGGGAGCTGTTTTTT,CASSPLDSRNTGELFF
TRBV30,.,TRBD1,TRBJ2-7,TGTGCCTGGAGTGAGTGGGACAGCCCCGGCTACGAGCAGTACTTC,CAWSEWDSPGYEQYF
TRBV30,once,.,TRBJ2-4,TGTGCCTGGGTCAGGCGGAGCGGACTCCTGGCCAAAAACATTCAGTACTTC,CAWVRRSGLLAKNIQYF
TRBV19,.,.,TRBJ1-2,TGTGCCAGTAGTATTTCAGGGGCCTATGGCTACACCTTC,CASSISGAYGYTF
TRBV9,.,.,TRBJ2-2,TGTGCCAGCAGCGATCGGGGGGCGGTCACCGGGGAGCTGTTTTTT,CASSDRGAVTGELFF
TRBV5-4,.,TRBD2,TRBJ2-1,TGTGCCAGCAGCTCGACTAGCGGGAGACATAATGAGCAGTTCTTC,CASSSTSGRHNEQFF
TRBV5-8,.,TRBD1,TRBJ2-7,TGTGCCAGCAGCCCATTTCGGACAGGGGGCTACGAGCAGTACTTC,CASSPFRTGGYEQYF
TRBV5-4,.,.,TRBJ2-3,TGTGCCAGCAGCCCCTGGCCGGGAGCTAGCACAGATACGCAGTATTTT,CASSPWPGASTDTQYF
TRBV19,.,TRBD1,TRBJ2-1,TGTGCCACCCGACAGGGTTTCCATGAGCAGTTCTTC,CATRQGFHEQFF
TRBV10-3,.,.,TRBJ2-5,TGTGCCATCAGTGAGCGGCAGGGAGGAGAGACCCAGTACTTC,CAISERQGGETQYF
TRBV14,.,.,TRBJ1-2,TGTGCCAGCAGCCAAGTCGACCTAAGGAGTGGCTACACCTTC,CASSQVDLRSGYTF
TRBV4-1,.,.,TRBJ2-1,TGCGCCAGCAGCCAAGGGCAGAGCGGTAACGATGAGCAGTTCTTC,CASSQGQSGNDEQFF
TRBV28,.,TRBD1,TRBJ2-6,TGTGCCAGCAGTCAGGGGGACCCTGGGGCCAACGTCCTGACTTTC,CASSQGDPGANVLTF
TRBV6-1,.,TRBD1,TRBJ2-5,TGTGCCAGCAGTGCCGGGACAGACTTTCAAGAGACCCAGTACTTC,CASSAGTDFQETQYF
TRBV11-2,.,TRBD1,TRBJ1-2,TGTGCCAGCAGCTTTGCGGACAGGGGGCTTGGCTACACCTTC,CASSFADRGLGYTF
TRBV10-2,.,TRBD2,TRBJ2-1,TGCGCCAGCAGTGAGTCGGAAGAGGTAGCGGGAGATGAGCAGTTCTTC,CASSESEEVAGDEQFF
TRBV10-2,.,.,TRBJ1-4,TGCGCCAGCAGTGGGGCAGGGACTGCAACTAATGAAAAACTGTTTTTT,CASSGAGTATNEKLFF
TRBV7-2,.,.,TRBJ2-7,TGTGCCAGCAGCCCCAGGGAAGTAAAACACGAGCAGTACTTC,CASSPREVKHEQYF
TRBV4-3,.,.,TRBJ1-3,TGCGCCAGCAGCCAAACTACAGGGTGGGGAAACACCATATATTTT,CASSQTTGWGNTIYF
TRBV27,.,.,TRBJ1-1,TGTGCCAGCAGTTTCGGAGTTAACTCCATGAACACTGAAGCTTTCTTT,CASSFGVNSMNTEAFF
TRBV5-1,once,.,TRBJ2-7,TGCGCCAGCAGCTTGGGCGGCAGAAGCTCCTACGAGCAGTACTTC,CASSLGGRSSYEQYF
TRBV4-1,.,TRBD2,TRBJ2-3,TGCGCCAGCAGCCACCCCGGGACTAGCGCTTCAGATACGCAGTATTTT,CASSHPGTSASDTQYF
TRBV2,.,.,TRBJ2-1,TGTGCCAGCAGTGACGCGGGACCCTCCTACAATGAGCAGTTCTTC,CASSDAGPSYNEQFF
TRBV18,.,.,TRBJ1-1,TGTGCCAGCTCCCGGGGGAGGGACACTGAAGCTTTCTTT,CASSRGRDTEAFF
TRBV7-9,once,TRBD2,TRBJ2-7,TGTGCCAGCAGCCCGGGAGGAGGGGACTACGAGCAGTACTTC,CASSPGGGDYEQYF
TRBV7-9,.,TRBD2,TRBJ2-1,TGTGCCAGCAGCCCTAGCGGGAGCAAGGAATGGCAGTTCTTC,CASSPSGSKEWQFF
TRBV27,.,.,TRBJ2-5,TGTGCCAGCAGACTAGACAGGTTACAAGAGACCCAGTACTTC,CASRLDRLQETQYF